This T cell receptor beta chain comes out of a study of siplizumab effects on memory and regulatory T cells (dated by TCRdb to between 2017 and 2020). Broadly, across the study: The study looked at the effect of siplizumab, an anti-CD2 antibody, on alloreactive T-cell subsets in allogeneic mixed lymphocyte reactions made from human PBMCs.

A distance of 15 bases separates the germline ends of V and J, which lose 0 bases and 12 bases respectively. CDR1 and CDR2 are read off the germline V gene as LGHNT and FRNRAP. The CDR3 goes from the cysteine to the phenylalanine over 15 residues. The read is trimmed to its CDR3 DNA, 45 bases read in frame from base 1. Results the study describes overall, beyond this receptor: In reactions with siplizumab, an average of 68.8% of mappable alloreactive CD4+ clones were Treg-derived, compared with 25% to 30% in control reactions. Because sequences at frequencies below about 10^-5 were poorly captured, only a minor fraction of alloreactive clones could be mapped back to unstimulated subsets. Whether proliferating Tregs from siplizumab cultures were suppressive was not functionally confirmed. Unstimulated naive T cells appeared to be more diverse than memory T cells, and naive cells seemed to make a substantial contribution to the alloresponse. The cumulative frequency of alloreactive sequences traceable to unstimulated CD4+ memory T cells was significantly reduced by siplizumab. A naive or memory phenotype could not be assigned to roughly 75-97% of proliferating CD4+ or CD8+ clones.

Details on this clone: Its specific antigen is unknown. Base qualities were left out, and no much larger clone turns up one base away.

Sorted unstimulated T cells, along with proliferating T cells recovered from mixed lymphocyte reactions, underwent TCRbeta CDR3 sequencing. Fresh whole blood from around 11 HLA-typed healthy donors was used to isolate PBMCs. Preparation of the library involved the immunoSEQ multiplex PCR assay. About 9.1 x 10^4 TCR templates per sample were assayed on the deep sequencing platform. Genomic DNA extracted from sorted T cells was used for TCRbeta CDR3 sequencing. The authors processed their data as follows. The R programming language was used for the clonal analysis of the TCRbeta CDR3 data. Alloreactive CD4+ and CD8+ clones were identified by comparing unstimulated samples to CFSE-low samples taken after the reaction. By matching sequences to the repertoires of sorted unstimulated Treg and non-Treg cells, each alloreactive CD4+ clone was assigned a regulatory or non-regulatory origin. The table was pulled from immuneACCESS by TCRdb, which kept in-frame rearrangements only. Such tables lose some clones; where checked, under half of the loss comes from unresolved V genes, and the rest has no known cause. V and J calls and clone size are given by that table; D and trimming were obtained from the DNA. The sample profile shows about 87,000 clones; approximately 90% of them were found once. The ten largest make up more than 14% of the sample.

The sequence is built from TRBV12-5 and TRBJ1-6, with the D gene call left open. This sequence originates from a human donor in good health. The material sequenced was CD4+ T cells sorted from blood. The DNA sequence is TGTGCTAGTGGTTTGGTTCTGGGAACGAGGGTACCCCTCCACTTT. Its translation reads: CASGLVLGTRVPLHF.